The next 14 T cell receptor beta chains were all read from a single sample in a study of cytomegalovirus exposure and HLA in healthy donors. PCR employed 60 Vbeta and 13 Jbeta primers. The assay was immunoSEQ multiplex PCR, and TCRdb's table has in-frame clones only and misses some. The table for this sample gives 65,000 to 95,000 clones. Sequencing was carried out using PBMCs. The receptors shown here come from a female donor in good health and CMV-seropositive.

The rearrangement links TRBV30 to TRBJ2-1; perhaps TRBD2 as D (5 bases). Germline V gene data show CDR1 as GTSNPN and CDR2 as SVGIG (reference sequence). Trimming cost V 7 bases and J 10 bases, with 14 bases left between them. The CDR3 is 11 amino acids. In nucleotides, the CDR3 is TGTGCCTCGGGAATAGAGCTAGAGCAGTTCTTC. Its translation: CASGIELEQFF.

The DNA for the CDR3 is TGTGCCAGCAGCGCCGGACTAGCGGGGGGGTTGGCCGGGGAGCTGTTTTTT. It codes for CASSAGLAGGLAGELFF. This chain uses TRBV5-4 with TRBJ2-2, with 15 bases fitting TRBD2. V shed 4 bases, J shed 6 bases, and the junction held 7 bases outside the gene matches. The germline V gene encodes CDR1 SGHNT and CDR2 YYREEE (reference sequence). The CDR3 sequence is 17 residues long.

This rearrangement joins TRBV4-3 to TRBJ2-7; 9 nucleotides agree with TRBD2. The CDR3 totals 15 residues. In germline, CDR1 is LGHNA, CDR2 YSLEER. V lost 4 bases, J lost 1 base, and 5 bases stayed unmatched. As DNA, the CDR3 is TGCGCCAGCAGCCTCGGGACTAGCAGATCCTACGAGCAGTACTTC. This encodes CASSLGTSRSYEQYF.

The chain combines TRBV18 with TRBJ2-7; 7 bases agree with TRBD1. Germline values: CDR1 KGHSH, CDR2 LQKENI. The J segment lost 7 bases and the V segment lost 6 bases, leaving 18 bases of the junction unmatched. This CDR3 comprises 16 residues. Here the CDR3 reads CASSPTVRQGLREQYF. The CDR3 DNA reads TGTGCCAGCTCGCCCACCGTCAGACAGGGATTACGGGAGCAGTACTTC. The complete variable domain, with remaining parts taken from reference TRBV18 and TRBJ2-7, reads NAGVMQNPRHLVRRRGQEARLRCSPMKGHSHVYWYRQLPEEGLKFMVYLQKENIIDESGMPKERFSAEFPKEGPSILRIQQVVRGDSAAYFCASSPTVRQGLREQYFGPGTRLTVT.

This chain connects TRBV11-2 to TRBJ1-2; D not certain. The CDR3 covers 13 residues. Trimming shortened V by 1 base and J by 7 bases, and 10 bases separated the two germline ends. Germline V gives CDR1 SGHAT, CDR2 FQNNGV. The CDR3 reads CASSLAAVAGYTF. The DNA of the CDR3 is TGTGCCAGCAGCTTAGCCGCCGTGGCTGGCTACACCTTC.

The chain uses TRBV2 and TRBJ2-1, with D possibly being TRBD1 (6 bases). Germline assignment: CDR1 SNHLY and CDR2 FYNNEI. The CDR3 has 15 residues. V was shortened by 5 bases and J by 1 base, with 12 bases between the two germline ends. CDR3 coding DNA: TGTGCCAGCAGTCAACAGGGTTTATCCTACAATGAGCAGTTCTTC. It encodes CASSQQGLSYNEQFF.

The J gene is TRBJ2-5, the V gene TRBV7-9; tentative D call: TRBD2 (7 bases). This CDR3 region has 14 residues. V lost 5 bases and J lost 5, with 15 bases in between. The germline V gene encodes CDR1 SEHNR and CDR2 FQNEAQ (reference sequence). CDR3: CASSTSGGGETQYF. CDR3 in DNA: TGTGCCAGCAGCACGTCGGGGGGCGGGGAGACCCAGTACTTC.

CDR3: CASSPGGGVNTEAFF. The CDR3 DNA follows: TGCGCCAGCAGCCCAGGAGGTGGGGTGAACACTGAAGCTTTCTTT. The rearrangement joins TRBV10-1 to TRBJ1-1; D is unclear. The CDR3 is made up of 15 amino acids. The V and J ends lost 6 bases and 0 bases respectively, with 14 bases between them. Germline CDR1 and CDR2: WNHNN and SYGVQD (reference sequence).

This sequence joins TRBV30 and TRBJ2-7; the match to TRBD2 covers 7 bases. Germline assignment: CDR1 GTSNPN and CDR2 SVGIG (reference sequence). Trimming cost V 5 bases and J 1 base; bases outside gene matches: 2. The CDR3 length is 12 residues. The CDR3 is CAWGLESYEQYF. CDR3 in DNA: TGTGCCTGGGGACTAGAGTCCTACGAGCAGTACTTC.

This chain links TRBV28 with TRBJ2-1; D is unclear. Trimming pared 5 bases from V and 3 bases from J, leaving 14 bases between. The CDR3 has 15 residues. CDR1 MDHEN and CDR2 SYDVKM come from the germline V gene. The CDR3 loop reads CASSPIQSFYNEQFF. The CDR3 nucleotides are TGTGCCAGCAGTCCTATACAGAGTTTCTACAATGAGCAGTTCTTC.

DNA for the CDR3: TGTGCCAGCAGTCGGGAGACGACAGAAGCTTTCTTT. This translates into CASSRETTEAFF. The rearrangement uses TRBV6-5 and TRBJ1-1; D not resolved. The germline V gene has CDR1 MNHEY and CDR2 SVGAGI. This CDR3 has 12 amino acids. Trimming took off 5 bases at V and 8 bases at J, with 12 bases between the two ends.

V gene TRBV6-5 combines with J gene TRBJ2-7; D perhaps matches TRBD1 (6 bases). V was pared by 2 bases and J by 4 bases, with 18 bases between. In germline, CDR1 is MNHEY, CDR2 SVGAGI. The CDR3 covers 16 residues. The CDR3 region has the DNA TGTGCCAGCAGTTACGGATTCCAGGGGAGAGGTTACGAGCAGTACTTC. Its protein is CASSYGFQGRGYEQYF.

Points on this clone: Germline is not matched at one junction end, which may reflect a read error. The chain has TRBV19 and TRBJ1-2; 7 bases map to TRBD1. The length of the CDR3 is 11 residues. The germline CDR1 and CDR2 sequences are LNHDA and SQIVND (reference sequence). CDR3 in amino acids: CASSIGGQSAF. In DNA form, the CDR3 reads TGTGCCAGTAGTATTGGGGGACAGTCAGCCTTC.

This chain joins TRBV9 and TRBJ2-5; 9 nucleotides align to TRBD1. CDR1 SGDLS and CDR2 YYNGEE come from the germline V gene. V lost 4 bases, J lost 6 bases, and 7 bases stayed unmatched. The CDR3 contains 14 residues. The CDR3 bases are TGTGCCAGCAGCCCGACGGACAGGGGCAAGACCCAGTACTTC. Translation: CASSPTDRGKTQYF.